This TCR beta chain is from a study of tumor and adjacent non-tumor tissue in lung cancer. Study summary: On average, productive TCRbeta reads reached about 4.17 million per sample. Overall study results and limits: Shorter survival was associated with higher TCR diversity in tumors. Top 100 clones took a larger repertoire share in normal lung.

The template was RNA from unsorted bulk tissue. The library came from three nested PCR rounds adapted from ARM-PCR protocols. A single record per CDR3 protein comes from TCRdb applying MiXCR to the multiplex PCR reads. The table lists about 82,000 distinct CDR3 sequences, over 75% of them singletons, with 12% in the top ten. This clonotype has only one observation. Its antigen is not identified. A junction end diverges from the germline sequence, so it may reflect a read error. The sample taken for sequencing was lung tumor tissue. The TCR originated in a woman in her forties or fifties with non-small cell lung cancer.

CDR3 region: CANSLFAGLEPQETQYF. CDR3 sequence (DNA): TGTGCCAACAGCTTATTCGCTGGATTGGAGCCTCAAGAGACCCAGTACTTC. The V gene is TRBV7-8, the J gene TRBJ2-5; no clear D gene. The CDR3 length is 17 residues. Germline CDR1 and CDR2: SGHVS and FQNEAQ. Filled out from reference TRBV7-8 and TRBJ2-5, the complete variable domain reads GAGVSQSPRYKVAKRGQDVALRCDPISGHVSLFWYQQALGQGPEFLTYFQNEAQLDKSGLPSDRFFAERPEGSVSTLKIQRTQQEDSAVYLCANSLFAGLEPQETQYFGPGTRLLVL.